The clone carrying this TCR beta chain was seen many times. These data belong to a study of blood T cell repertoires in COVID-19. For the study at large: There were acute and convalescent COVID-19 samples, and they came from the United States, Italy and Spain.

The CDR3 totals 16 residues. Germline V CDR1 and CDR2: LGHNT, FRNRAP. The trim removed 4 bases at V and 2 bases at J, leaving 7 bases unmatched. Enrolment of Seattle patients took place during active infection, and they were followed longitudinally. Assay: immunoSEQ multiplex PCR; the TCRdb copy retains only in-frame clones and omits some. This table has 350,000 to 450,000 clones, approximately 87% appearing once. This sequence originates from a woman aged 55 to 70 with COVID-19, enrolled during active disease. The sequencing sample was made of peripheral blood. The rearrangement uses TRBV12-5 and TRBJ2-3; 9 nucleotides line up with TRBD1. The CDR3 loop is CASGSRTGAPTDTQYF. CDR3 nucleotide sequence: TGTGCTAGTGGTTCCAGGACAGGGGCGCCCACAGATACGCAGTATTTT.